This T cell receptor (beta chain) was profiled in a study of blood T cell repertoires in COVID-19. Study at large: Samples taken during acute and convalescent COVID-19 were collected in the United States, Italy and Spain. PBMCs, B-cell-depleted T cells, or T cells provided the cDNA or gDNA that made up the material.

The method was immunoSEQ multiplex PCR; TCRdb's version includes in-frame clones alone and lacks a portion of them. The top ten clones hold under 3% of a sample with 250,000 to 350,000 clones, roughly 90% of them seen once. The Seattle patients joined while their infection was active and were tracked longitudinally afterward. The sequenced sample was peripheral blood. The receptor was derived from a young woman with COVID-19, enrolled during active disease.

CDR3 coding DNA: TGTGCCAGCAGCTTGGGGGGACTAGGCAGCAATCAGCCCCAGCATTTT. Residues: CASSLGGLGSNQPQHF. The V call is TRBV5-5, the J call TRBJ1-5, with a possible D match to TRBD1 (5 bases). Germline V gives CDR1 SGHKS, CDR2 YYEKEE (reference sequence). V was trimmed by 0 bases and J by 1 base, leaving 11 bases between them. The CDR3 length is 16 residues.